Shown below are 23 T cell receptor beta chains from a single sample sequenced in a study of cytomegalovirus exposure and HLA in healthy donors. PCR amplification relied on 60 Vbeta primers (plus 13 Jbeta primers). This table comes from immunoSEQ multiplex PCR, and its TCRdb copy is limited to in-frame clones, with some not included. Here the sample spans tens of thousands of clones, 82% being singletons. Sequencing was done on a sample of PBMCs. All receptors come from a man in his late teens or twenties in good health and CMV-seronegative.

The chain is built from TRBV21-1 and TRBJ2-7; TRBD1, the D gene given by the table, was not confirmed from the DNA. TRBV21-1 is given as a pseudogene. The CDR3 is 17 amino acids. CDR3 nucleotide sequence: TGTGCCAGCAGCAAAGTCGATTGTTGCGAACAGGGTTACGAGCAGTACTTC. Translation: CASSKVDCCEQGYEQYF.

The V and J genes are TRBV7-3 and TRBJ2-1, with D maybe TRBD2 (5 bases). V was clipped by 1 base and J by 9 bases, with 19 bases between them. Germline V gene sequence: CDR1 SGHTA, CDR2 FQGTGA. The length of the CDR3 is 16 residues. The CDR3 loop reads CASSLKRSGLGSEQFF. The CDR3 DNA reads TGTGCCAGCAGCTTAAAAAGGTCGGGTTTGGGGAGTGAGCAGTTCTTC.

The V gene is TRBV7-8, the J gene TRBJ2-5; 8 bases align to TRBD2. Looked up from germline, CDR1 is SGHVS and CDR2 is FQNEAQ. The CDR3 spans 14 residues. V trimming: 3 bases; J trimming: 6 bases; junction bases outside the gene matches: 6. The DNA for the CDR3 is TGTGCCAGCAGCTTTAGCGGGGTCGGGAAGACCCAGTACTTC. Protein product: CASSFSGVGKTQYF. Full variable domain (missing parts from reference TRBV7-8 and TRBJ2-5): GAGVSQSPRYKVAKRGQDVALRCDPISGHVSLFWYQQALGQGPEFLTYFQNEAQLDKSGLPSDRFFAERPEGSVSTLKIQRTQQEDSAVYLCASSFSGVGKTQYFGPGTRLLVL.

The rearrangement links TRBV7-8 to TRBJ2-7; TRBD1 matches at 8 bases. CDR1 is SGHVS and CDR2 is FQNEAQ in the germline V gene. Germline trimming cut 0 bases from V and 5 bases from J; bases unmatched to any gene: 6. This CDR3 region has 15 residues. The DNA for the CDR3 is TGTGCCAGCAGCTTAGCAAGGACAGGGCCCCACGAGCAGTACTTC. As protein: CASSLARTGPHEQYF.

The DNA for the CDR3 is TGTGCCAGCAGTCTTACGTGGGGCGGGGGGGTTTATACGCAGTATTTT. Encoded protein: CASSLTWGGGVYTQYF. The chain combines TRBV27 with TRBJ2-3; 9 nucleotides match TRBD2. The CDR3 is 16 residues long. The germline gives CDR1 MNHEY, CDR2 SMNVEV (reference sequence). V lost 5 bases, J lost 7 bases, and 13 bases stayed unmatched.

This chain uses TRBV28 with TRBJ2-7, with a tentative D call TRBD2 (6 bases). V lost 6 bases and J lost 2, with 14 bases in between. Germline CDR1 reads MDHEN; CDR2 reads SYDVKM. The CDR3 covers 14 residues. The chain's CDR3 is CASSQRRGPYEQYF. The CDR3 coding sequence is TGTGCCAGCAGCCAACGGAGGGGACCCTACGAGCAGTACTTC.

J is TRBJ1-1 and V is TRBV6-5; D is unresolved. The CDR3 sequence is 12 residues long. CDR1 MNHEY and CDR2 SVGAGI come from the germline V gene. V was pared by 2 bases and J by 8 bases, with 9 bases between. The CDR3 protein is CASSYIQTEAFF. For the CDR3, the DNA is TGTGCCAGCAGTTACATCCAGACAGAAGCTTTCTTT.

This chain links TRBV18 with TRBJ2-1; 8 bases are shared with TRBD2. The germline CDR1 and CDR2 sequences are KGHSH and LQKENI. J lost 4 bases, V lost 1 base, and 3 bases had no gene match. The CDR3 totals 15 residues. In nucleotides, the CDR3 is TGTGCCAGCTCACCACTAGCGGGGACTTACAATGAGCAGTTCTTC. Its protein is CASSPLAGTYNEQFF.

This clone was seen a single time. This chain uses TRBV9 with TRBJ1-6; D remains unclear. The V end lost 2 bases, the J end lost 4 bases, and 7 bases lay between the germline ends. Germline V gene sequence: CDR1 SGDLS, CDR2 YYNGEE. The CDR3 totals 14 residues. CDR3 in DNA: TGTGCCAGCAGCGTCGGAGGTTATAATTCACCCCTCCACTTT. The encoded protein is CASSVGGYNSPLHF. Using reference TRBV9 and TRBJ1-6 for the parts outside the CDR3, the full variable domain is DSGVTQTPKHLITATGQRVTLRCSPRSGDLSVYWYQQSLDQGLQFLIQYYNGEERAKGNILERFSAQQFPDLHSELNLSSLELGDSALYFCASSVGGYNSPLHFGNGTRLTVT.

This clone has a handful of counts. The chain combines TRBV7-3 with TRBJ1-4, with 7 bases that match TRBD1. This CDR3 is built from 15 residues. The trim removed 3 bases at V and 5 bases at J, leaving 6 bases unmatched. Germline V CDR1 and CDR2: SGHTA, FQGTGA. CDR3 DNA sequence: TGTGCCAGCAGCTTTGGGGACAGTTGGAATGAAAAACTGTTTTTT. It yields the protein CASSFGDSWNEKLFF.

The J gene is TRBJ2-2, the V gene TRBV7-3, with 7 bases aligning to TRBD1. The germline V gene encodes CDR1 SGHTA and CDR2 FQGTGA. V shed 5 bases and J 0 bases; nucleotides not matched to a gene: 6. The CDR3 runs 16 residues. The CDR3 DNA reads as TGTGCCAGCAGCGGACCGGGACAGTCGAACACCGGGGAGCTGTTTTTT. This translates into CASSGPGQSNTGELFF.

V gene TRBV11-2 combines with J gene TRBJ2-5; D gene uncertain. The J call is in doubt because the DNA end fits TRBJ2-7 better. This CDR3 is 16 amino acids long. Germline V gives CDR1 SGHAT, CDR2 FQNNGV. The CDR3 DNA sequence: TGTGCCAGCAGCTTAGGTCCTAGTGACCTCACCTACGAGCAGTACTTC. Amino acids: CASSLGPSDLTYEQYF.

The rearrangement links TRBV29-1 to TRBJ2-5; D is perhaps TRBD2 (6 bases). Germline CDR1 and CDR2: SQVTM and ANQGSEA. V lost 3 bases and J 1 base, leaving 9 bases between the germline ends. CDR3 length: 13 residues. In nucleotides, the CDR3 is TGCAGCGTTGATTTGGGAGGCCAAGAGACCCAGTACTTC. Translated, it gives CSVDLGGQETQYF.

The chain links TRBV6-5 to TRBJ1-2; D uncertain. The V end was cut by 2 bases, the J end by 1 base, with 8 bases between. Per germline, CDR1 MNHEY and CDR2 SVGAGI. The length of the CDR3 is 14 residues. The CDR3 DNA is TGTGCCAGCAGTTACGGGCAGATTAACTATGGCTACACCTTC. Protein product: CASSYGQINYGYTF.

The rearrangement uses TRBV19 and TRBJ2-7, with TRBD1 matching over 8 bases. From germline, CDR1 is LNHDA and CDR2 SQIVND (reference sequence). Trimming cost V 3 bases and J 3 bases; bases outside gene matches: 4. The length of the CDR3 is 14 residues. CDR3 DNA sequence: TGTGCCAGTAGTATCGGGACAGGAGACTACGAGCAGTACTTC. It yields the protein CASSIGTGDYEQYF.

In DNA, the CDR3 is TGCGCCAGCAGCATCCTAAGCGGTGTGAACACTGAAGCTTTCTTT. It is translated as CASSILSGVNTEAFF. V is TRBV5-1 and J is TRBJ1-1; D call uncertain. Trimming stripped 4 bases from V and 0 bases from J, with 13 bases between. The CDR3 has 15 amino acids. Germline CDR1 reads SGHRS; CDR2 reads YFSETQ.

This sequence joins TRBV7-2 and TRBJ2-7; 10 bases are a match to TRBD1. The ends lost 5 bases at V and 7 bases at J; junction bases unmatched: 14. Germline V lookup: CDR1 SGHTA, CDR2 FQGNSA. The CDR3 length is 16 residues. The CDR3 loop is CASSPSPGTGVVEQYF. For the CDR3, the DNA is TGTGCCAGCAGCCCCTCACCGGGGACAGGGGTGGTGGAGCAGTACTTC.

This clone was observed once. CDR3 sequence (DNA): TGTGCCAGCAGCTCCCAGACAGGTTATGAAGGCTACACCTTC. Its translation: CASSSQTGYEGYTF. The chain uses TRBV7-3 and TRBJ1-2, with D tentatively TRBD1 (6 bases). V lost 4 bases and J 8 bases, leaving 17 bases between the germline ends. This CDR3 comprises 14 residues. Germline values: CDR1 SGHTA, CDR2 FQGTGA.

This chain uses TRBV28 with TRBJ2-7; D might be TRBD2 (5 bases). Trimming shortened V by 6 bases and J by 3 bases, and 12 bases separated the two germline ends. CDR1 MDHEN and CDR2 SYDVKM come from the germline V gene. The CDR3 has 13 residues. CDR3 in amino acids: CASSPPGFYEQYF. The DNA for the CDR3 is TGTGCCAGCAGCCCGCCGGGGTTCTACGAGCAGTACTTC.

The chain has TRBV18 and TRBJ1-1; no reliable D call. Trimming cost V 0 bases and J 6 bases, with 14 bases left between them. Germline values: CDR1 KGHSH, CDR2 LQKENI. The CDR3 totals 15 residues. The CDR3 DNA reads TGTGCCAGCTCACCACCAAAAGGCCCCGGGGCTGAAGCTTTCTTT. As protein: CASSPPKGPGAEAFF.

This rearrangement joins TRBV13 to TRBJ2-1; 11 nucleotides align to TRBD2. Germline CDR1 PRHDT, CDR2 FYEKMQ (reference sequence). V shed 5 bases and J 9 bases; nucleotides not matched to a gene: 9. This CDR3 is built from 15 residues. DNA of the CDR3: TGTGCCAGCAGCCAGGGACTAGCGGTAGAGGGTGAGCAGTTCTTC. Translated: CASSQGLAVEGEQFF.

This clone was observed once. The chain is built from TRBV27 and TRBJ2-5; 9 bases match TRBD2. With 8 bases clipped from V and 1 base from J, the junction kept 5 bases outside the gene matches. Germline-derived CDR1 and CDR2 are MNHEY and SMNVEV (reference sequence). The CDR3 runs 14 residues. This chain's CDR3 is CASWGGGAQETQYF. The CDR3 DNA is TGTGCCAGCTGGGGCGGGGGGGCCCAAGAGACCCAGTACTTC.

This clone was detected ten times or more. The CDR3 sequence: CASSWVRGQPQHF. As DNA, the CDR3 is TGTGCCAGCAGCTGGGTTCGGGGTCAGCCCCAGCATTTT. The chain uses TRBV6-1 and TRBJ1-5; no firm D call. Germline CDR1 and CDR2: MNHNS and SASEGT. Trimming took off 6 bases at V and 6 bases at J, with 12 bases between the two ends. There are 13 residues in the CDR3.